This record concerns one T cell receptor (beta chain) sequence. The data are from a study of OX40 agonist ivuxolimab in advanced cancers. Sequencing used immunoSEQ multiplex PCR; TCRdb keeps in-frame clones, though not all of them. The sample includes fewer than 85,000 clones, around 87% seen only once; the top ten take about 0.89%. Germline trimming cut 3 bases from V and 2 bases from J; bases unmatched to any gene: 5. The CDR3 has 15 residues. Germline lookup yields CDR1 SGHRS and CDR2 YFSETQ. The TCR originated in an adult with an advanced solid tumor such as melanoma, head and neck, liver or kidney cancer. The J gene is TRBJ2-1, the V gene TRBV5-1, with 7 positions matching TRBD2. Sample: CD4+ or CD8+ T cells sorted from blood, taken in a trial of the OX40 agonist ivuxolimab. DNA of the CDR3: TGCGCCAGCAGCTCTGTAGCGGGTCCCTACAATGAGCAGTTCTTC. Translating gives CASSSVAGPYNEQFF.